This TCR beta chain emerged from a study of T-cell memory formation after mild COVID-19. V was pared by 3 bases and J by 9 bases, with 17 bases between. The CDR3 sequence is 14 residues long. Each CDR3 protein gets one entry after TCRdb re-called the 5' RACE reads with MiXCR. The data show 350,000 to 450,000 distinct CDR3 sequences, approximately 24% seen once. This clonotype came up a few times. The V call is TRBV12-3 or TRBV12-4, the J call TRBJ2-5; D may be TRBD1 (5 bases). This clonotype was sampled from an adult woman who had mild COVID-19 (a few samples of this study predate the infection). Cell type and time point are not known. Sequencing input: PBMCs or a T cell subset sorted from them (not recorded which). CDR3 sequence: CASSFRAGSQAQYF. The CDR3 coding sequence is TGTGCCAGCAGTTTCAGGGCCGGAAGTCAGGCCCAGTACTTC.